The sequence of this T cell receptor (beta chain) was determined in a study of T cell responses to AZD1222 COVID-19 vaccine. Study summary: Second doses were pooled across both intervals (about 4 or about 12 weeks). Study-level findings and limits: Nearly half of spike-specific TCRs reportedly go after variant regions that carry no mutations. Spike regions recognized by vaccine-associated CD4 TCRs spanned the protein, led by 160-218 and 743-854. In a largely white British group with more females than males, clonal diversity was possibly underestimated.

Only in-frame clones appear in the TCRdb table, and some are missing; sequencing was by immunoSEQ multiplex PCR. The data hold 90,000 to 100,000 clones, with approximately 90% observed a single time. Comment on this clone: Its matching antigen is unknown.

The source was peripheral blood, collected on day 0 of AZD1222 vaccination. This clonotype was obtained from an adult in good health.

The DNA for the CDR3 is TGTGCCAGCAGCGTAGCCCCTGGACGGATGAACACTGAAGCTTTCTTT. Translation: CASSVAPGRMNTEAFF. The chain links TRBV9 to TRBJ1-1; D uncertain. This CDR3 is built from 16 residues. Germline-derived CDR1 and CDR2 are SGDLS and YYNGEE. V gave up 0 bases and J gave up 0 bases, with 12 bases separating them.